This T cell receptor beta chain came from a study of shared clonotypes between healthy human individuals. This clone was observed a few times. Germline CDR1 is MNHNS and CDR2 is SASEGT. The CDR3 sequence is 15 residues long. V was clipped by 4 bases and J by 3 bases; unmatched bases: 6. Assay used: immunoSEQ multiplex PCR; TCRdb lists only in-frame clones, some missing. The sample shows 190,000 or so clones, approximately 61% of them seen only once. The V and J genes are TRBV6-1 and TRBJ1-1; 9 bases agree with TRBD1. Sequencing was done on a sample of memory CD4+ T cells sorted from blood. Subset denoted: CD45RA-negative fraction. The receptor comes from a man aged 25 to 40 in good health. DNA of the CDR3: TGTGCCAGCAGTGCACAGGGGGCTGGGGACACTGAAGCTTTCTTT. This encodes CASSAQGAGDTEAFF.